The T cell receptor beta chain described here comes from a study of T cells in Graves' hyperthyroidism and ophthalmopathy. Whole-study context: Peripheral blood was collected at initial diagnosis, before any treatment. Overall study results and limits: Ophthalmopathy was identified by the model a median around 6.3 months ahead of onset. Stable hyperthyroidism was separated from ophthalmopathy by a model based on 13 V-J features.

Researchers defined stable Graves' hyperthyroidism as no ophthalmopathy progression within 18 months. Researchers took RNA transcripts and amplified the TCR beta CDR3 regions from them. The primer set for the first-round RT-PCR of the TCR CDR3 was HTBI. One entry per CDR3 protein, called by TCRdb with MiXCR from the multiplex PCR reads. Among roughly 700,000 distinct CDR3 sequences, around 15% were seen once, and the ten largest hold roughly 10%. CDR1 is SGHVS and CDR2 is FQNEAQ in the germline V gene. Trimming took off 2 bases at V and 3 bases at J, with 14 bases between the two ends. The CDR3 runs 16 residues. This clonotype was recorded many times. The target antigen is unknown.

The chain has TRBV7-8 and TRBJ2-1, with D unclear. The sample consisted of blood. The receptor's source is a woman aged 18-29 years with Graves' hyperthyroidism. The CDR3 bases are TGTGCCAGCAGCTTATTGGACCTTACCTTCTACAATGAGCAGTTCTTC. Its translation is CASSLLDLTFYNEQFF.